These T cell receptor beta chains were read from a single sample in a study of T cells in Graves' hyperthyroidism and ophthalmopathy. Via MiXCR, TCRdb re-called the multiplex PCR reads, giving one row per CDR3 protein. This table holds roughly 380,000 distinct CDR3 sequences, about a sixth found once. Material: blood. The receptor set was obtained from a woman in her thirties or forties with Graves' ophthalmopathy. Each CDR3 is given with its conserved first and last residue. A D gene is named only where the DNA matches it firmly. Where a row states a size, it is once, few, many or the class of an expanded clone; other rows omit it.

clone_size | d_call | j_call | v_call | cdr3_nt | cdr3_aa
NA | TRBD2 | TRBJ2-1 | TRBV20-1 | TGCAGTGCTGGGCCTGGGGGGGACTTCTCCTACAATGAGCAGTTCTTC | CSAGPGGDFSYNEQFF
many | NA | TRBJ1-2 | TRBV12-3/TRBV12-4 | TGTGCCAGCAGCTATCACAGGGAAGACTCTGGCTACACCTTC | CASSYHREDSGYTF
NA | NA | TRBJ2-7 | TRBV11-2 | TGTGCCAGCAGCCGCCCCGGGCAGGGGTCGGACGAGCAGTACTTC | CASSRPGQGSDEQYF
many | NA | TRBJ2-7 | TRBV10-2 | TGCGCCAGCAGTGAGTCGGGGCCGGCCTACGAGCAGTACTTC | CASSESGPAYEQYF
many | NA | TRBJ2-7 | TRBV6-1 | TGTGCCAGCAGTGAAAAATCGGGATTCCGTGAGCAGTACTTC | CASSEKSGFREQYF
many | NA | TRBJ1-1 | TRBV28 | TGTGCCAGCGAGTTAGACACGAACACTGAAGCTTTCTTT | CASELDTNTEAFF
many | NA | TRBJ1-3 | TRBV4-1 | TGCGCCAGCAGCCCGGGCGGGACGGCAGGAAACACCATATATTTT | CASSPGGTAGNTIYF
many | NA | TRBJ1-1 | TRBV15 | TGTGCCACCAGCAGACCCCCGAACACTGAAGCTTTCTTT | CATSRPPNTEAFF
NA | TRBD1 | TRBJ1-1 | TRBV2 | TGTGCCAGCACCGTACCGGGACAGGGACTTTTTGAAGCTTTCTTT | CASTVPGQGLFEAFF
many | TRBD1 | TRBJ1-2 | TRBV6-7 | TGTGCCAGCAGTTACCGGACAGGTAACTATGGCTACACCTTC | CASSYRTGNYGYTF
NA | NA | TRBJ1-1 | TRBV24-1 | TGTGCCACCAGTGACGGACAGCGAGCTGAAGCTTTCTTT | CATSDGQRAEAFF
few | NA | TRBJ1-5 | TRBV6-5 | TGTGCCAGCAGTTACACTCCCAACCAGCCCCAGCATTTT | CASSYTPNQPQHF